The clone carrying this T cell receptor (beta chain) was seen ten or more times. Its cognate antigen is unknown. Unique molecular identifiers featured in how the TCRbeta library was prepared. TCRdb redid the calling of the PCR reads with MiXCR, one entry per CDR3 protein. This sample yields 280,000 or so distinct CDR3 sequences, of which 9.5% to 13% are seen a single time; 23% belongs to the top ten. The data are from a study of T-cell reconstitution after alpha-beta-depleted transplantation in children. The study, taken as a whole, reports: At the one-year point after transplant, T-cell counts and TCRbeta diversity were found to come mostly from T cells that had been newly produced.

This CDR3 spans 15 amino acids. The J segment lost 10 bases and the V segment lost 6 bases, leaving 9 bases of the junction unmatched. The V call is TRBV12-3 or TRBV12-4, the J call TRBJ1-6, with 10 bases that match TRBD1. The material sequenced was peripheral blood, taken 180 days after TCRalphabeta/CD19-depleted stem cell transplant. This sequence was found in a male patient between 2 and 15 years old who had a stem cell transplant for chronic granulomatous disease, so the T cells may come from the graft donor. CDR3 sequence reads: CASSPTGGGVSPLHF. In nucleotides, the CDR3 is TGTGCCAGCAGCCCGACAGGGGGCGGCGTGTCACCCCTCCACTTT.